This T cell receptor beta chain came from a study of shared clonotypes between healthy human individuals. As for the study in general: Donors were a couple of women and a few men aged 18 to 49.

Method: immunoSEQ multiplex PCR; TCRdb's copy keeps in-frame clones and lacks some. Of about 2 million clones listed, approximately 94% were seen once; the top ten hold about 1.1%. CD8 cells classed as naive were CD45RO-negative and positively selected for CCR7, excluding terminally differentiated effector memory CD45RA+ cells. This CDR3 has 15 amino acids. Germline values: CDR1 LGHNA, CDR2 YSLEER. Germline trimming cut 0 bases from V and 4 bases from J; bases unmatched to any gene: 1. Concerning this clone: Other DNA variants within this sample encode the same CDR3.

This clonotype originated in a man aged 18 to 29 in good health. The rearrangement uses TRBV4-3 and TRBJ2-7, with TRBD1 matching 12 bases. The sample consisted of naive CD8+ T cells sorted from blood. CDR3 amino acids: CASSQEGQGAYEQYF. CDR3 DNA sequence: TGCGCCAGCAGCCAAGAGGGACAGGGGGCATACGAGCAGTACTTC.